The 25 T cell receptor beta chains below all came from one sample that was sequenced in a study of cytomegalovirus exposure and HLA in healthy donors. 13 Jbeta primers and 60 Vbeta primers were used for the PCR. Assay used: immunoSEQ multiplex PCR; TCRdb lists only in-frame clones, some missing. The sample includes some 140,000 clones, more than 75% of them seen just once. The sequenced sample was PBMCs. The receptor set was obtained from a young man in good health and CMV-seronegative.

The genes are TRBV30 and TRBJ2-7, with D possibly TRBD1 on 5 matching bases. The CDR3 spans 13 residues. The germline CDR1 and CDR2 sequences are GTSNPN and SVGIG (reference sequence). The germline V and J ends were trimmed by 0 bases and 6 bases, with 12 bases remaining between them. CDR3 residues: CAWSVGPDTEQYF. CDR3 DNA: TGTGCCTGGAGTGTTGGGCCGGACACCGAGCAGTACTTC.

The V and J genes are TRBV27 and TRBJ2-3, with a weak D call TRBD2 (6 bases). Trimming cost V 7 bases and J 10 bases, with 24 bases left between them. The CDR3 is 15 residues long. Germline CDR1 and CDR2: MNHEY and SMNVEV (reference sequence). Here the CDR3 reads CASNRAGRDQEAQYF. The CDR3 DNA is TGTGCCAGCAATAGAGCGGGCCGCGACCAAGAGGCGCAGTATTTT.

V is TRBV27 and J is TRBJ1-5; 9 bases fit TRBD1. CDR1 MNHEY and CDR2 SMNVEV come from the germline V gene (reference sequence). The CDR3 runs to 14 residues. V shed 0 bases, J shed 11 bases, and the junction held 5 bases outside the gene matches. CDR3 bases: TGTGCCAGCAGTTTATCGAGGACAGGGGTGTCCCAGCATTTT. Translation: CASSLSRTGVSQHF.

The chain links TRBV5-4 to TRBJ2-2, with 8 bases matching TRBD1. Unmatched junction bases numbered 13, after V lost 4 bases and J lost 5 bases. This CDR3 comprises 17 residues. Germline CDR1 reads SGHNT; CDR2 reads YYREEE (reference sequence). As DNA, the CDR3 is TGTGCCAGCAGCAAACAGCCCGGACAGGGCGGGACCGGGGAGCTGTTTTTT. Translated, it gives CASSKQPGQGGTGELFF.

The chain joins TRBV6-5 to TRBJ1-2, with 9 bases fitting TRBD1. Germline V CDR1 and CDR2: MNHEY, SVGAGI. Trimming at V came to 2 bases and at J to 4 bases, leaving 8 bases not matched to a gene. The CDR3 runs 16 residues. For the CDR3, the DNA is TGTGCCAGCAGTTACACAGGGGGCGGGAGTGGCTATGGCTACACCTTC. It encodes CASSYTGGGSGYGYTF.

The genes are TRBV6-6 and TRBJ2-7, with a possible D match to TRBD1 (6 bases). The germline CDR1 and CDR2 sequences are MNHNY and SVGAGI (reference sequence). With 0 bases removed from V and 4 bases from J, the gap between germline ends came to 13 bases. The CDR3 spans 15 residues. The CDR3 loop is CASSYSAGTGYEQYF. The CDR3 bases are TGTGCCAGCAGTTACTCTGCGGGTACAGGGTACGAGCAGTACTTC.

The chain carries TRBV28 and TRBJ2-3, with D possibly matching TRBD1 (6 bases). This CDR3 contains 13 residues. Germline lookup yields CDR1 MDHEN and CDR2 SYDVKM. Deletions cut 8 bases from V and 1 base from J, with 10 bases between. The CDR3 is CASDGQRTDTQYF. The CDR3, as DNA: TGTGCCAGCGACGGACAGCGCACAGATACGCAGTATTTT.

V gene TRBV11-2 combines with J gene TRBJ2-3; 11 bases match TRBD2. The CDR3 length is 15 residues. Germline CDR1 SGHAT, CDR2 FQNNGV. V lost 6 bases, J lost 4 bases, and 6 bases stayed unmatched. The chain's CDR3 is CASSLLAGVSDTQYF. The CDR3 bases are TGTGCCAGCAGTCTACTAGCGGGAGTGTCAGATACGCAGTATTTT.

With respect to this clone: The junction departs from the called germline gene at one end, perhaps through a read error. The genes are TRBV7-9 and TRBJ2-2; 8 bases line up with TRBD1. This CDR3 comprises 15 residues. Germline V gene sequence: CDR1 SEHNR, CDR2 FQNEAQ (reference sequence). The CDR3 region has the DNA TGTGCCAGCAGCTCGGACAGGGCGGCCCCCGGGGAGCCGTTTTTT. It codes for CASSSDRAAPGEPFF.

CDR3: CASSVGEGDAFF. CDR3 coding DNA: TGCGCCAGCAGCGTGGGAGAGGGGGATGCTTTCTTT. V gene TRBV5-1 combines with J gene TRBJ1-1, with a possible D match to TRBD1 (6 bases). Looked up from germline, CDR1 is SGHRS and CDR2 is YFSETQ. The CDR3 runs to 12 residues. V was clipped by 4 bases and J by 11 bases, with 15 bases between them.

This clone was recorded at least ten times. The chain recombines TRBV28 with TRBJ2-2, with D unresolved. The germline V and J ends were trimmed by 3 bases and 9 bases, with 8 bases remaining between them. The CDR3 spans 12 residues. Germline-derived CDR1 and CDR2 are MDHEN and SYDVKM. CDR3 bases: TGTGCCAGCAGTTTGGAGAGCCGGGAGCTGTTTTTT. Its translation is CASSLESRELFF.

The chain joins TRBV7-2 to TRBJ2-1; 10 positions match TRBD1. V lost 5 bases to trimming and J lost 9 bases; unmatched junction nucleotides: 10. Germline lookup yields CDR1 SGHTA and CDR2 FQGNSA. The CDR3 sequence is 15 residues long. The chain's CDR3 is CASSQPGTGEGEQFF. CDR3 in DNA: TGTGCCAGCAGCCAACCCGGGACAGGGGAAGGTGAGCAGTTCTTC.

J is TRBJ2-2 and V is TRBV28, with 7 bases lining up with TRBD2. The CDR3 has 13 residues. Germline V lookup: CDR1 MDHEN, CDR2 SYDVKM. With 11 bases clipped from V and 1 base from J, the junction kept 4 bases outside the gene matches. DNA for the CDR3: TGTGCCGGACTAGGGCAGAACACCGGGGAGCTGTTTTTT. Protein: CAGLGQNTGELFF. Full variable domain (outside the CDR3, taken from reference TRBV28 and TRBJ2-2): DVKVTQSSRYLVKRTGEKVFLECVQDMDHENMFWYRQDPGLGLRLIYFSYDVKMKEKGDIPEGYSVSREKKERFSLILESASTNQTSMYLCAGLGQNTGELFFGEGSRLTVL.

This chain connects TRBV27 to TRBJ1-1; D is undetermined. Germline V lookup: CDR1 MNHEY, CDR2 SMNVEV (reference sequence). This CDR3 spans 13 amino acids. The V gene lost 4 bases and the J gene lost 1 base, with 7 bases spanning the gap. The CDR3: CASSWSRNTEAFF. DNA of the CDR3: TGTGCCAGCAGTTGGTCGAGGAACACTGAAGCTTTCTTT.

In DNA, the CDR3 is TGCGCCAGCAGCTTTCAGGGACTAGCGGGAGGGGGGGATGAGCAGTTCTTC. Its translation is CASSFQGLAGGGDEQFF. V gene TRBV5-1 combines with J gene TRBJ2-1, with TRBD2 matching 16 bases. This CDR3 region has 17 residues. CDR1 is SGHRS and CDR2 is YFSETQ in the germline V gene. The V gene end was trimmed by 2 bases and the J gene end by 8 bases; junction bases not matched to a gene: 7.

The V and J genes are TRBV27 and TRBJ2-7; 9 bases are a match to TRBD2. There are 19 residues in the CDR3. The trim removed 3 bases at V and 5 bases at J, leaving 20 bases unmatched. Germline V gene lookup returns CDR1 MNHEY and CDR2 SMNVEV (reference sequence). The CDR3 reads CASSFTAGGPSGFGDEQYF. CDR3 DNA: TGTGCCAGCAGTTTTACGGCGGGAGGGCCCTCGGGTTTCGGGGACGAGCAGTACTTC.

This chain links TRBV5-1 with TRBJ2-2; possible D gene TRBD1, 6 bases. With 6 bases removed from V and 7 bases from J, the gap between germline ends came to 16 bases. The CDR3 is 14 amino acids. Germline V CDR1 and CDR2: SGHRS, YFSETQ. CDR3 sequence: CASTVDRLGGELFF. The CDR3 DNA sequence: TGCGCCAGCACCGTAGACAGGCTCGGCGGGGAGCTGTTTTTT.

This clone was picked up a small number of times. Other DNA sequences of this sample code for an identical CDR3. The chain carries TRBV5-1 and TRBJ1-4; D is undetermined. The CDR3 spans 13 residues. Germline values: CDR1 SGHRS, CDR2 YFSETQ. V dropped 0 bases and J dropped 7 bases, with 7 bases sitting between them. The CDR3 loop is CASSLVGSEKLFF. The CDR3 region has the DNA TGCGCCAGCAGCTTGGTGGGCAGTGAAAAACTGTTTTTT.

J is TRBJ2-7 and V is TRBV19, with 9 bases identical to TRBD2. V lost 4 bases and J lost 0; bases outside the gene matches: 1. Germline V lookup: CDR1 LNHDA, CDR2 SQIVND (reference sequence). The CDR3 covers 14 residues. DNA of the CDR3: TGTGCCAGTAGTAGGACTAGCGTCTCCTACGAGCAGTACTTC. Protein: CASSRTSVSYEQYF.

The CDR3 nucleotides are TGTGCCAGTAGTATCGGTGCGGGAGCTGACACCGGGGAGCTGTTTTTT. Translation gives CASSIGAGADTGELFF. This rearrangement joins TRBV19 to TRBJ2-2; 7 bases map to TRBD2. V lost 3 bases, J lost 3 bases, and 7 bases stayed unmatched. Germline V gives CDR1 LNHDA, CDR2 SQIVND (reference sequence). The CDR3 spans 16 residues.

The chain recombines TRBV28 with TRBJ1-2, with TRBD1 as a possible D gene (6 bases). The CDR3 spans 14 residues. The germline V gene encodes CDR1 MDHEN and CDR2 SYDVKM. V shed 5 bases and J shed 4 bases, with 14 bases lying between them. The CDR3 region has the DNA TGTGCCAGCAGTCCCCAGGGGTACCTCTATGGCTACACCTTC. Protein sequence: CASSPQGYLYGYTF.

The chain recombines TRBV7-8 with TRBJ2-5; possibly TRBD2 for D (5 bases). The CDR3 covers 14 residues. From germline, CDR1 is SGHVS and CDR2 FQNEAQ. Trimming left V 1 base short and J 5 bases short, with 11 bases between. The CDR3 DNA is TGTGCCAGCAGCTTAGTGAGGCCGGGGGAGACCCAGTACTTC. This translates into CASSLVRPGETQYF.

The sample holds one count of this clone. The V and J genes are TRBV7-2 and TRBJ2-1; 8 nucleotides match TRBD2. The CDR3 loop spans 15 amino acids. Germline CDR1 is SGHTA and CDR2 is FQGNSA. The V segment lost 5 bases and the J segment 5 bases; nucleotides outside the gene matches: 8. The CDR3 loop is CASSPSSGWNNEQFF. The CDR3 nucleotides are TGTGCCAGCAGCCCTTCTAGCGGGTGGAACAATGAGCAGTTCTTC.

This sequence joins TRBV5-8 and TRBJ2-3, with 7 bases lining up with TRBD1. With V trimmed by 3 bases and J by 5 bases, 15 bases remained unmatched. This CDR3 comprises 17 residues. Germline values: CDR1 SGHTS, CDR2 YDEGEE. The CDR3 spells CASSYYLEGAPKDTQYF. In DNA, the CDR3 is TGTGCCAGCAGCTATTATTTAGAGGGGGCGCCGAAAGATACGCAGTATTTT.

The J gene is TRBJ1-2, the V gene TRBV28; 7 nucleotides match TRBD1. The germline V gene has CDR1 MDHEN and CDR2 SYDVKM. Losses at the gene ends were 6 bases for V and 4 bases for J; bases not matched to a gene: 8. The CDR3 sequence is 14 residues long. CDR3 in amino acids: CASRLQGLGYGYTF. The CDR3 nucleotides are TGTGCCAGCAGGTTACAGGGGTTGGGCTATGGCTACACCTTC.